A single sample gave rise to the 4 T cell receptor beta chains below, sequenced in a study of OX40 agonist ivuxolimab in advanced cancers. The method was immunoSEQ multiplex PCR; TCRdb's version includes in-frame clones alone and lacks a portion of them. The sample lists around 76,000 clones; about 82% were seen once. The sequences come from CD4+ or CD8+ T cells sorted from blood, collected in a trial of the OX40 agonist ivuxolimab. All receptors come from an adult with an advanced solid tumor such as melanoma, head and neck, liver or kidney cancer.

CDR3 sequence: CATSRTGNEKLFF. CDR3 nucleotides: TGTGCCACTTCCCGGACAGGGAATGAAAAACTGTTTTTT. V gene TRBV28 combines with J gene TRBJ1-4, with TRBD1 matching over 8 bases. The CDR3 sequence is 13 residues long. V was clipped by 10 bases and J by 5 bases; unmatched bases: 6. The germline V gene encodes CDR1 MDHEN and CDR2 SYDVKM.

The V gene is TRBV4-3, the J gene TRBJ2-2; D is unclear. V dropped 4 bases and J dropped 3 bases, with 15 bases sitting between them. CDR1 and CDR2 from the germline V gene are LGHNA and YSLEER. This CDR3 has 16 amino acids. The CDR3 here is CASSPMVHADTGELFF. The CDR3 DNA reads as TGCGCCAGCAGCCCGATGGTTCACGCGGACACCGGGGAGCTGTTTTTT.

This clone was seen a single time. The J gene is TRBJ2-1, the V gene TRBV6-5; 7 positions agree with TRBD2. Germline values: CDR1 MNHEY, CDR2 SVGAGI. V was clipped by 0 bases and J by 8 bases; unmatched bases: 10. CDR3 length: 16 residues. As DNA, the CDR3 is TGTGCCAGCAGTTACTCGGCCGCTAGCGGTCGCGATGAGCAGTTCTTC. This encodes CASSYSAASGRDEQFF.

In DNA form, the CDR3 reads TGTGCCAGCAGCCAAGATACCGCCACGAACACCGGGGAGCTGTTTTTT. Translated: CASSQDTATNTGELFF. V and J are TRBV4-2 and TRBJ2-2; no firm D call. The V and J ends lost 0 bases and 0 bases respectively, with 8 bases between them. Germline V gene data show CDR1 as LGHNA and CDR2 as YNFKEQ. This CDR3 has 16 residues.